The next 14 T cell receptor beta chains were all read from a single sample in a study of T-cell reconstitution after alpha-beta-depleted transplantation in children. TCRbeta library construction was performed incorporating unique molecular identifiers. TCRdb analysed the PCR reads with MiXCR anew, one entry per CDR3 protein. The profile shows roughly 82,000 distinct CDR3 sequences, roughly 15% of them singletons. This sample comprised PBMCs, mostly from graft donor cells, obtained 180 days after TCRalphabeta/CD19-depleted stem cell transplant. The receptors shown here come from a male patient between 2 and 10 years old who had a stem cell transplant for acute lymphoblastic leukemia, so the T cells may come from the graft donor.

V gene TRBV12-3 or TRBV12-4 combines with J gene TRBJ1-1; D ambiguous. The CDR3 spans 13 residues. The V end lost 2 bases, the J end lost 3 bases, and 7 bases lay between the germline ends. In DNA form, the CDR3 reads TGTGCCAGCAGTTTACTGAAGGACACTGAAGCTTTCTTT. It encodes CASSLLKDTEAFF.

In this sample, this clonotype turned up a few times. V is TRBV12-3 or TRBV12-4 and J is TRBJ2-3, with 9 nucleotides matching TRBD2. The CDR3 covers 16 residues. Trimming cost V 3 bases and J 2 bases; bases outside gene matches: 6. Here the CDR3 reads CASSFLAGGHTDTQYF. CDR3 coding DNA: TGTGCCAGCAGTTTTCTGGCGGGGGGGCACACAGATACGCAGTATTTT.

CDR3 region: CSARTGVPDTQYF. DNA of the CDR3: TGCAGTGCTAGGACAGGGGTGCCAGATACGCAGTATTTT. V is TRBV20-1 and J is TRBJ2-3; the match to TRBD1 covers 8 bases. This CDR3 has 13 residues. Germline CDR1 reads DFQATT; CDR2 reads SNEGSKA (reference sequence). J gave up 4 bases and V 3 bases, and 3 bases lay outside the gene matches.

This clonotype was seen a few times. This chain connects TRBV11-2 to TRBJ2-5, with D perhaps matching TRBD2 (6 bases). V lost 3 bases to trimming and J lost 5 bases, with 25 bases between them. The germline V gene encodes CDR1 SGHAT and CDR2 FQNNGV. The CDR3 has 18 amino acids. Here the CDR3 DNA reads TGTGCCAGCAGCTTCCAATTATCCGGACTACCGGCCCACGAGACCCAGTACTTC. It specifies CASSFQLSGLPAHETQYF.

This clonotype has just a few counts. The V call is TRBV5-1, the J call TRBJ1-2, with 7 nucleotides matching TRBD1. CDR3 length equals 18 residues. The V gene end was trimmed by 3 bases and the J gene end by 7 bases; junction bases not matched to a gene: 21. The V gene's germline CDR1 is SGHRS and CDR2 YFSETQ. The CDR3, as DNA: TGCGCCAGCAGCTCGTTTACGAAAACCCCGACAGGGAGGATTGGCTACACCTTC. Residues: CASSSFTKTPTGRIGYTF.

This clonotype was observed a few times. V usage is TRBV13 and J usage is TRBJ2-1; D perhaps matches TRBD2 (6 bases). CDR3 length equals 17 residues. The V gene lost 0 bases and the J gene lost 1 base, with 13 bases spanning the gap. Germline V gene lookup returns CDR1 PRHDT and CDR2 FYEKMQ (reference sequence). The CDR3 region has the DNA TGTGCCAGCAGCTTAGGACGATTTAGCGGTTCCTACAATGAGCAGTTCTTC. Translated: CASSLGRFSGSYNEQFF.

There are a few counts of this clonotype. The chain uses TRBV9 and TRBJ2-7; no firm D call. V lost 0 bases and J 4 bases, leaving 8 bases between the germline ends. This CDR3 contains 13 residues. CDR1 and CDR2 (germline): SGDLS, YYNGEE. For the CDR3, the DNA is TGTGCCAGCAGCGTAGCTGTGGGTTACGAGCAGTACTTC. Its protein product is CASSVAVGYEQYF.

The chain carries TRBV20-1 and TRBJ2-7; the match to TRBD2 covers 8 bases. From germline, CDR1 is DFQATT and CDR2 SNEGSKA (reference sequence). The CDR3 contains 19 residues. After removal of 1 base from V and 5 bases from J, the junction contained 22 bases not matched to a gene. Written as DNA, the CDR3 is TGCAGTGCTAGAGGGCCCCCAAAAGCAGCGGGAGTGTCAAGTGACGAGCAGTACTTC. Its translation: CSARGPPKAAGVSSDEQYF.

Many counts were recorded for this clonotype. V and J are TRBV12-3 or TRBV12-4 and TRBJ1-4, with D possibly being TRBD1 (5 bases). Trimming removed 7 bases at V and 0 bases at J, with 18 bases between. The CDR3 has 17 residues. CDR3 protein: CASTIGWGATTNEKLFF. CDR3 in DNA: TGTGCCAGCACCATAGGGTGGGGCGCCACAACTAATGAAAAACTGTTTTTT.

The sample holds a few counts of this clonotype. The CDR3 sequence: CASSWGTGLGKMYGYTF. The CDR3 DNA follows: TGTGCCAGCAGTTGGGGGACAGGGTTGGGGAAAATGTATGGCTACACCTTC. The gene calls are TRBV6-5 and TRBJ1-2; TRBD1 matches 9 bases. The germline CDR1 and CDR2 sequences are MNHEY and SVGAGI. This CDR3 has 17 amino acids. The J segment lost 5 bases and the V segment lost 4 bases, leaving 14 bases of the junction unmatched.

This clonotype was counted many times. The genes are TRBV11-3 and TRBJ2-5; 9 nucleotides line up with TRBD1. CDR3 length: 14 amino acids. V lost 4 bases and J lost 3; bases outside the gene matches: 3. Germline CDR1 is SGHNT and CDR2 is YENEEA. CDR3 sequence (DNA): TGTGCCAGCAGCTCCAGGGACAGGGAAGAGACCCAGTACTTC. Amino acid sequence: CASSSRDREETQYF.

This clonotype was counted a few times. The J gene is TRBJ2-5, the V gene TRBV6-2 or TRBV6-3, with D tentatively TRBD1 or TRBD2 (5 bases each). CDR3 size: 21 residues. The germline V gene encodes CDR1 MNHEY and CDR2 SVGEGT. The V end lost 6 bases, the J end lost 0 bases, and 32 bases lay between the germline ends. In DNA form, the CDR3 reads TGTGCCAGCAGCCCAAATGCCTTAAGGGGCCTCCCCGGGGCGGACCAAGAGACCCAGTACTTC. Its protein is CASSPNALRGLPGADQETQYF.

The genes are TRBV20-1 and TRBJ2-5; TRBD2 is a possible D gene (5 bases). Germline V gene sequence: CDR1 DFQATT, CDR2 SNEGSKA (reference sequence). V was trimmed by 4 bases and J by 5 bases, leaving 17 bases between them. The CDR3 length is 14 residues. CDR3 nucleotide sequence: TGCAGTGCTACGCTAGGGAGATCGGGGGAGACCCAGTACTTC. It specifies CSATLGRSGETQYF.

This clonotype was picked up a small number of times. The CDR3 protein is CASSPGLPPETQYF. CDR3 coding DNA: TGTGCCAGCAGTCCGGGACTGCCGCCCGAGACCCAGTACTTC. This chain links TRBV27 with TRBJ2-5; D is possibly TRBD2 (6 bases). Germline loops: CDR1 MNHEY, CDR2 SMNVEV (reference sequence). V was clipped by 5 bases and J by 5 bases, with 15 bases between them. The CDR3 consists of 14 residues.